This TCR beta chain was found in a study of blood T cells in healthy people across ages. Study in general: The capture of about one barcoded beta molecule per two T cells was achieved by template switching.

The CDR3 sequence is 14 residues long. Trimming removed 5 bases from V and 7 bases from J, with 15 bases in between. The germline V gene encodes CDR1 SGHTA and CDR2 FQGNSA. Samples each yielded at least 6 micrograms of total RNA. This clonotype was counted many times. For the second PCR, which ran for about 6 to 11 cycles, a sample-barcoded 5' primer and a J-beta primer mix were used. TCRdb processed the 5' RACE reads anew with MiXCR; each CDR3 protein has one entry. The sample contains 270,000 or so distinct CDR3 sequences, around 27% of which appear only once. The sequence was obtained from a woman aged 70-85 years in good health. This chain uses TRBV7-2 with TRBJ1-5; D is possibly TRBD1 (5 bases). Material: blood. The CDR3, as DNA: TGTGCCAGCAGCGAGTCCAGGGTGGGCCAGCCCCAGCATTTT. It encodes CASSESRVGQPQHF.